The rows below give T cell receptor beta chains drawn from one sample of a study of graft-versus-host responses after intestinal transplantation. Measured with immunoSEQ multiplex PCR; TCRdb has only the in-frame clones, and not every one. The table lists 7,000 to 8,500 clones, approximately 71% of them singletons. The sequencing here drew on ileum tissue, taken more than 50 days after transplant. These receptors were collected from a human patient who received an intestinal transplant, so some T cells may come from the graft donor. CDR3s include the opening cysteine and the closing phenylalanine or tryptophan. A D gene is named only where the DNA matches it firmly. Not every row has a clone size; where given, it reads once, few, many or a size class.

V gene	D gene	clone size	J gene	CDR3 DNA	CDR3 protein
TRBV11-1	NA	NA	TRBJ2-2	TGTGCCAGCAGCTTAGTAGGGGTTGGGAACACCGGGGAGCTGTTTTTT	CASSLVGVGNTGELFF
TRBV7-7	TRBD2	NA	TRBJ2-1	TGTGCTAGCAGCTCGACTAGCGGGGGGAACTACAATGAGCAGTTCTTC	CASSSTSGGNYNEQFF
TRBV5-1	TRBD2	NA	TRBJ2-3	TGCGCCAGCAGCTTGGATCTAGCGGGGCTGCCCGATACGCAGTATTTT	CASSLDLAGLPDTQYF
TRBV25-1	TRBD1	NA	TRBJ1-2	TGTGCCAGCAGGGACAGGGATCATGGCTACACCTTC	CASRDRDHGYTF
TRBV18	NA	NA	TRBJ2-2	TGTGCCAGCTCAGTTTCCCCTTTCGTTCGGGGTACCGGGGAGCTGTTTTTT	CASSVSPFVRGTGELFF
TRBV5-4	NA	NA	TRBJ2-2	TGTGCCAGCAGCTACGCAGGGTCCCACGGGGAGCTGTTTTTT	CASSYAGSHGELFF
TRBV19	NA	NA	TRBJ1-2	TGTGCCAGTAGTATAGCGAGGGCTGACCTCTATGGCTACACCTTC	CASSIARADLYGYTF
TRBV5-1	TRBD2	NA	TRBJ2-4	TGCGCCAGCAGCCTTGGGGGACTAGCGGGGGACGCCAAAAACATTCAGTACTTC	CASSLGGLAGDAKNIQYF
TRBV7-8	TRBD2	NA	TRBJ2-7	TGTGCCAGCAGCTTGGCGGGAGACGAGCAGTACTTC	CASSLAGDEQYF
TRBV28	NA	NA	TRBJ2-3	TGTGCCAGCAGCCGTGGAGGCTCCGTCCCTAGCACAGATACGCAGTATTTT	CASSRGGSVPSTDTQYF
TRBV7-8	TRBD2	NA	TRBJ2-1	TGTGCCAGCAGCCCCAAGATGTCTAGCGGGGATGAGCAGTTCTTC	CASSPKMSSGDEQFF
TRBV7-7	TRBD1	NA	TRBJ1-5	TGTGCTAGCATATGTTGGGGACAGAGTAGCAATCAGCCCCAGCATTTT	CASICWGQSSNQPQHF
TRBV6-5	NA	NA	TRBJ2-5	TGTGCCAGCAGTTACTCTAGCGCGTACCAAGAGACCCAGTACTTC	CASSYSSAYQETQYF
TRBV19	NA	NA	TRBJ1-6	TGTGCCAGTAGTATCGGGCGGGCTTCACCCCTCCACTTT	CASSIGRASPLHF
TRBV19	TRBD2	few	TRBJ2-5	TGTGCCAGTAGCCCCGGGACTAGCGGGGGGAGGGAGACCCAGTACTTC	CASSPGTSGGRETQYF
TRBV6-5	NA	NA	TRBJ1-6	TGTGCCAGCAGTCCCTTACAGGGTTCGGATTCACCCCTCCACTTT	CASSPLQGSDSPLHF
TRBV7-2	NA	NA	TRBJ2-2	TGTGCCAGCAGCTTAGACAACGGGGCCGGGGAGCTGTTTTTT	CASSLDNGAGELFF
TRBV28	TRBD1	NA	TRBJ2-1	TGTGCCAGCAGGAGGGGGCCTGATGAGCAGTTCTTC	CASRRGPDEQFF
TRBV28	NA	large	TRBJ1-4	TGTGCCAGCAGTTTTTCAATTTTCCCTGAAAAACTGTTTTTT	CASSFSIFPEKLFF
TRBV19	NA	once	TRBJ1-2	TGTGCCAGTAGTTCAGGGATACCGATCTATGGCTACACCTTC	CASSSGIPIYGYTF
TRBV7-2	TRBD1	few	TRBJ1-6	TGTGCCAGCAGCTTTCAGGACAGGCGAAATAATTCACCCCTCCACTTT	CASSFQDRRNNSPLHF
TRBV27	NA	NA	TRBJ2-3	TGTGCCAGCAGTTTCCTACCGGGAACGGATACGCAGTATTTT	CASSFLPGTDTQYF
TRBV6-5	NA	NA	TRBJ2-1	TGTGCCAGCACCCACATCAGTCCCCGTCGAAATGAGCAGTTCTTC	CASTHISPRRNEQFF
TRBV7-6	NA	NA	TRBJ2-3	TGTGCCAGCAGCTTAGTGGGTTCCCGGGACTTGAGGCCAGATACGCAGTATTTT	CASSLVGSRDLRPDTQYF
TRBV7-2	NA	medium-sized	TRBJ1-5	TGTGCCAGCAGCCCCAGGGGAGATCAGCCCCAGCATTTT	CASSPRGDQPQHF
TRBV15	NA	once	TRBJ1-2	TGTGCCACCAGCAGAGATTCACAGGGAGCCAACTATGGCTACACCTTC	CATSRDSQGANYGYTF
TRBV6-4	TRBD2	NA	TRBJ2-3	TGTGCCAGCAGTGACGGTAGCGGGGGCACAGATACGCAGTATTTT	CASSDGSGGTDTQYF
TRBV28	NA	NA	TRBJ2-3	TGTGCCAGCAGTTTTGACGCCGAGGGCACAGATACGCAGTATTTT	CASSFDAEGTDTQYF
TRBV7-6	NA	few	TRBJ2-3	TGTGCCAGCAGCCCGGGACACGCGATGCTCACAGATACGCAGTATTTT	CASSPGHAMLTDTQYF
TRBV6-6	TRBD2	NA	TRBJ2-3	TGTGCCAGCTCGGGGGGGATTACCACAGATACGCAGTATTTT	CASSGGITTDTQYF
TRBV28	TRBD2	NA	TRBJ2-4	TGTGCCAGCAGTCCACTGGTAGCGGGGGGGGTAGCCAAAAACATTCAGTACTTC	CASSPLVAGGVAKNIQYF
TRBV15	TRBD1	few	TRBJ2-5	TGTGCCACCAGCAGAGATCAGGGGGTATTTGGGGAGACCCAGTACTTC	CATSRDQGVFGETQYF
TRBV7-2	NA	NA	TRBJ2-1	TGTGCCAGCAGCTTAGTCGGTAGCGACAATGAGCAGTTCTTC	CASSLVGSDNEQFF
TRBV5-5	NA	NA	TRBJ2-2	TGTGCCAGCAGCTTGGTCAGCGCGAACACCGGGGAGCTGTTTTTT	CASSLVSANTGELFF
TRBV7-2	TRBD1	NA	TRBJ1-6	TGTGCCAGCAGCTTAAGAGGGACAGGGAATTCACCCCTCCACTTT	CASSLRGTGNSPLHF
TRBV4-1	NA	few	TRBJ2-4	TGCGCCAGCAGCCGGGAAGGGGTGGACAAAAACATTCAGTACTTC	CASSREGVDKNIQYF
TRBV6-5	TRBD1	NA	TRBJ1-1	TGTGCCAGCAGTTTGGACAGGGGGTTAGGCACTGAAGCTTTCTTT	CASSLDRGLGTEAFF
TRBV28	NA	NA	TRBJ1-2	TGTGCCAGCAGTAACCTCGGGGTTGGGGTCTATGGCTACACCTTC	CASSNLGVGVYGYTF
TRBV5-6	NA	NA	TRBJ2-1	TGTGCCAGCAGCTTGGCCAATACCCCAGAAGGGGTCTTC	CASSLANTPEGVF
TRBV6-5	NA	NA	TRBJ2-5	TGTGCCAGCAGTGAGGACAATAGCGAGACCCAGTACTTC	CASSEDNSETQYF
TRBV7-8	TRBD1	NA	TRBJ2-3	TGTGCCAGCAGCTTAGTTGCGGGTGACAGGGTTGTTCGAGATACGCAGTATTTT	CASSLVAGDRVVRDTQYF
TRBV2	TRBD2	NA	TRBJ2-5	TGTGCCAGCAGGGGGACTAGCGGGGACCAAGAGACCCAGTACTTC	CASRGTSGDQETQYF
TRBV5-4	TRBD2	NA	TRBJ2-5	TGTGCCAGCAGCCCAATAGGGAGGGACTCAGAGACCCAGTACTTC	CASSPIGRDSETQYF
TRBV4-3	NA	NA	TRBJ2-2	TGCGCCAGCAGCCAAGAAATCGATCGGGGGACCGGGGAGCTGTTTTTT	CASSQEIDRGTGELFF
TRBV11-3	TRBD1	NA	TRBJ1-1	TGTGCCAGCAGCGGTCCCGGGACAGGGGTGAACACTGAAGCTTTCTTT	CASSGPGTGVNTEAFF
TRBV19	TRBD1	NA	TRBJ1-2	TGTGCCAGTACCCCGAGTTATGGCCAGGGGGCGACTGGCTACACCTTC	CASTPSYGQGATGYTF
TRBV5-6	TRBD2	NA	TRBJ2-5	TGTGCCAGCAGCTTACGCCTAGCGGGGGCCCACCAAGAGACCCAGTACTTC	CASSLRLAGAHQETQYF
TRBV19	NA	few	TRBJ2-2	TGTGCCAGTAGTATTACTCTAGGACTCAAAACCGGGGAGCTGTTTTTT	CASSITLGLKTGELFF
TRBV9	NA	medium-sized	TRBJ2-1	TGTGCCAGCAGCGTGGGGGGAAAATCCTACAATGAGCAGTTCTTC	CASSVGGKSYNEQFF
TRBV5-8	TRBD1	few	TRBJ2-1	TGTGCCAGCAGCGAGGGACAGCACTCCTACAATGAGCAGTTCTTC	CASSEGQHSYNEQFF
TRBV11-2	NA	NA	TRBJ1-4	TGTGCCAGCAGCTTAGGGGTCGGGGAGTTTGCAACTAATGAAAAACTGTTTTTT	CASSLGVGEFATNEKLFF
TRBV28	TRBD2	NA	TRBJ2-1	TGTGCCAGCAGGGCGGGACTAGCGGGGGGTTACAATGAGCAGTTCTTC	CASRAGLAGGYNEQFF
TRBV18	NA	few	TRBJ1-6	TGTGCCAGCTCACCCCTAAGCGCACGTGGAACCCTGGCCTATAATTCACCCCTCCACTTT	CASSPLSARGTLAYNSPLHF